A single count supports the clone carrying this TCR beta chain. The sample originates from a study of blood T cell repertoires in COVID-19. Study background: The origin of the acute and convalescent COVID-19 samples was the United States, Italy and Spain. T cells, B-cell-depleted T cells, or PBMCs supplied cDNA or gDNA.

Per the study methods: Scientists estimated how many nucleated cells there were by amplifying reference gene primers. Assay used: immunoSEQ multiplex PCR; TCRdb lists only in-frame clones, some missing. V and J calls and clone size are given by that table; D and trimming were obtained from the DNA. The sample lists 300,000 to 450,000 clones, approximately 87% occurring once. CDR3 size: 14 residues. V dropped 1 base and J dropped 6; count of bases not matched to a gene: 3. The germline gives CDR1 SEHNR, CDR2 FQNEAQ (reference sequence). Before being deemed recovered, Cohort 3 donors had two negative PCRs, clearance, or symptom resolution.

Material for sequencing was PBMCs or T cells enriched from blood (not recorded which). The sequence came from a man younger than 45 who had recovered from COVID-19. J is TRBJ1-5 and V is TRBV7-9; 7 bases align to TRBD1. The CDR3 sequence is CASSLGDSFQPQHF. In DNA form, the CDR3 reads TGTGCCAGCAGCTTAGGGGACAGCTTTCAGCCCCAGCATTTT.